This T cell receptor (beta chain) is from a study of PD-L1 blockade in urothelial cancer. Specified time point: peripheral blood 6 weeks after treatment start. Repertoires were generated with immunoSEQ multiplex PCR, while TCRdb's copy carries only in-frame clones and drops some. The sample carries around 30,000 clones, approximately 80% recorded once. CDR1 is MDHEN, CDR2 SYDVKM, per germline. CDR3 length: 13 amino acids. V shed 6 bases and J shed 6 bases, with 12 bases lying between them. This TCR came from a man in his sixties or seventies with urothelial cancer. The sample was PBMCs, taken around atezolizumab (anti-PD-L1) treatment. The genes are TRBV28 and TRBJ1-5; no reliable D call. CDR3 region: CASSRPGAQPQHF. The CDR3 nucleotides read TGTGCCAGCAGCCGACCGGGAGCTCAGCCCCAGCATTTT.